This T cell receptor (beta chain) was sequenced during a study of CD8 T cells in ankylosing spondylitis. Study-wide findings and caveats: A motif in TCR beta, a set of eight highly homologous variants, appeared characteristic of ankylosing spondylitis blood. In reactive arthritis synovial fluid and blood, some motif variants had been reported before.

Construction of TCR beta libraries was performed using quantitative 5'-RACE with molecular barcodes. TCRdb processed the 5' RACE reads anew with MiXCR; each CDR3 protein has one entry. The table lists a few hundred thousand distinct CDR3 sequences, approximately 11% of them singletons. In this sample, this clonotype turned up a few times. Its antigen is unidentified. Germline-derived CDR1 and CDR2 are SQVTM and ANQGSEA. This CDR3 contains 16 residues. Trimming cost V 1 base and J 1 base, with 16 bases left between them. The source is a male donor with ankylosing spondylitis. V and J are TRBV29-1 and TRBJ1-2; TRBD1 is a possible D gene (5 bases). The sample taken for sequencing was blood, either unsorted or a sorted T cell fraction (not recorded which). The CDR3 region is CSVEGGPGLDNYGYTF. The CDR3 nucleotides are TGCAGCGTTGAAGGGGGCCCAGGGCTGGATAACTATGGCTACACCTTC.